This TCR beta chain was documented in a study of blood T cell repertoires in COVID-19. Study-wide context: Italy, Spain and the United States were the sources of the convalescent and acute COVID-19 samples. Sources were T cells, B-cell-depleted T cells, or PBMCs; the material itself was cDNA or gDNA.

Participants had their cohort set by participant-reported clinical history. Germline V gives CDR1 LNHDA, CDR2 SQIVND (reference sequence). CDR3 length: 14 residues. V lost 1 base and J lost 7; bases outside the gene matches: 4. Original handling: Nucleated cell number was recorded as an estimate derived from reference gene primer amplification. The table came from immunoSEQ multiplex PCR; TCRdb's copy has only in-frame clones and leaves some out. V and J calls and clone size are as listed in that table; D and trimming were resolved from the DNA. The sample records 230,000 or so clones, around 86% being singletons.

This clonotype originated in a woman aged 40 to 49 with acute COVID-19. The rearrangement links TRBV19 to TRBJ1-1; 9 positions match TRBD1. Material: PBMCs or T cells enriched from blood (not recorded which). The CDR3 region is CASSIGQGVGEAFF. The CDR3 bases are TGTGCCAGTAGTATAGGACAGGGGGTCGGTGAAGCTTTCTTT. Looking up the rest from reference TRBV19 and TRBJ1-1 gives the full variable domain: DGGITQSPKYLFRKEGQNVTLSCEQNLNHDAMYWYRQDPGQGLRLIYYSQIVNDFQKGDIAEGYSVSREKKESFPLTVTSAQKNPTAFYLCASSIGQGVGEAFFGQGTRLTVV.